Presented here are 9 T cell receptor beta chains from one specimen sequenced in a study of liver allograft versus peripheral blood T cells. Study-wide context: Graft-liver T cell receptor repertoires were compared against recipient peripheral blood repertoires.

TCRdb re-called the reads with MiXCR, one entry per CDR3 protein. Of about 16,000 distinct CDR3 sequences in the sample, 20% to 25% were seen once. These receptors all come from a human patient who had a liver transplant. Some T cells may originate from the graft donor.

The V call is TRBV6-1, the J call TRBJ1-3, with D maybe TRBD1 (5 bases). The germline V gene has CDR1 MNHNS and CDR2 SASEGT. V was pared by 7 bases and J by 2 bases, with 18 bases between. The CDR3 is made up of 16 amino acids. CDR3 sequence: CASTSTGPRTGNTIYF. The CDR3 nucleotides are TGTGCCAGCACCTCGACGGGGCCGCGGACTGGAAACACCATATATTTT.

This clonotype has more than one count but fewer than ten. The chain is built from TRBV5-6 and TRBJ1-1; TRBD1 might be the D (5 bases). This CDR3 contains 12 residues. Trimming removed 3 bases at V and 6 bases at J, with 9 bases between. Germline CDR1 reads SGHDT; CDR2 reads YYEEEE. CDR3 DNA sequence: TGTGCCAGCAGCTGGGCAGGGCCTGAAGCTTTCTTT. Translated, it gives CASSWAGPEAFF. Together with reference TRBV5-6 and TRBJ1-1, the CDR3 gives the full variable domain: DAGVTQSPTHLIKTRGQQVTLRCSPKSGHDTVSWYQQALGQGPQFIFQYYEEEERQRGNFPDRFSGHQFPNYSSELNVNALLLGDSALYLCASSWAGPEAFFGQGTRLTVV.

Details on this clonotype: This sequence may be a read error, since a much larger clone differs from it by one base. This CDR3 is missing its conserved last phenylalanine or tryptophan, likely due to a read error. CDR3 protein: CASSFPTGGDYGYTL. The CDR3, as DNA: TGTGCCAGCAGCTTCCCGACAGGGGGAGACTATGGCTACACCCTC. The rearrangement uses TRBV5-4 and TRBJ1-2; 9 bases align to TRBD1. The CDR3 is made up of 15 amino acids. V was clipped by 2 bases and J by 3 bases; unmatched bases: 5. Germline assignment: CDR1 SGHNT and CDR2 YYREEE (reference sequence).

V is TRBV28 and J is TRBJ2-3; maybe TRBD2 (7 bases). The CDR3 spans 14 residues. Germline assignment: CDR1 MDHEN and CDR2 SYDVKM. V dropped 10 bases and J dropped 4 bases, with 18 bases sitting between them. In nucleotides, the CDR3 is TGTGCCACCAGATTAGGGGGGGCAGCAGATACGCAGTATTTT. It encodes CATRLGGAADTQYF. The whole variable domain, remainder taken from reference TRBV28 and TRBJ2-3, is DVKVTQSSRYLVKRTGEKVFLECVQDMDHENMFWYRQDPGLGLRLIYFSYDVKMKEKGDIPEGYSVSREKKERFSLILESASTNQTSMYLCATRLGGAADTQYFGPGTRLTVL.

This clonotype counts as medium-sized. V usage is TRBV18 and J usage is TRBJ1-1, with a tentative D call TRBD1 (5 bases). CDR3 length equals 13 residues. Trimming stripped 7 bases from V and 2 bases from J, with 11 bases between. The germline CDR1 and CDR2 sequences are KGHSH and LQKENI. DNA for the CDR3: TGTGCCAGCTTAGGAGACAGTAACACTGAAGCTTTCTTT. This translates into CASLGDSNTEAFF.

The count of this clonotype is one. The genes are TRBV12-3 or TRBV12-4 and TRBJ1-5; TRBD1 is a possible D gene (6 bases). Trimming removed 2 bases at V and 7 bases at J, with 9 bases between. This CDR3 contains 13 residues. CDR3 bases: TGTGCCAGCAGTTTAACGGGGGGCCAGCCCCAGCATTTT. Amino acids: CASSLTGGQPQHF.

The chain couples TRBV27 to TRBJ2-3, with D maybe TRBD1 (6 bases). Germline V gives CDR1 MNHEY, CDR2 SMNVEV (reference sequence). This CDR3 is 15 amino acids long. V gave up 6 bases and J gave up 3 bases, with 16 bases separating them. The CDR3 nucleotides are TGTGCCAGCAGCCGATGGACAGTATATACAGATACGCAGTATTTT. It encodes CASSRWTVYTDTQYF.

At least ten counts were recorded for this clonotype. The rearrangement joins TRBV6-5 to TRBJ2-1, with a weak D call TRBD2 (5 bases). CDR1 and CDR2 from the germline V gene are MNHEY and SVGAGI. Trimming pared 0 bases from V and 10 bases from J, leaving 10 bases between. The CDR3 extends over 13 amino acids. CDR3 protein: CASSYSNRGEQFF. The CDR3 coding sequence is TGTGCCAGCAGTTACTCGAACAGAGGGGAGCAGTTCTTC.

V gene TRBV7-9 combines with J gene TRBJ2-5; TRBD1 aligns across 10 bases. There are 15 residues in the CDR3. From germline, CDR1 is SEHNR and CDR2 FQNEAQ (reference sequence). The V and J ends lost 5 bases and 5 bases, in that order; junction bases with no gene match: 8. CDR3 DNA sequence: TGTGCCAGCAGCCAACGACAGGGGGCTCTGGAGACCCAGTACTTC. Translating it yields CASSQRQGALETQYF. Using reference TRBV7-9 and TRBJ2-5 for the parts outside the CDR3, the full variable domain is DTGVSQNPRHKITKRGQNVTFRCDPISEHNRLYWYRQTLGQGPEFLTYFQNEAQLEKSRLLSDRFSAERPKGSFSTLEIQRTEQGDSAMYLCASSQRQGALETQYFGPGTRLLVL.